These 15 T cell receptor beta chains were all obtained from the same sample, sequenced in a study of T cell changes during pregnancy in multiple sclerosis. Assay used: immunoSEQ multiplex PCR; TCRdb lists only in-frame clones, some missing. The profile shows approximately 90,000 clones, more than 85% of them singletons. This specimen consisted of peripheral blood, obtained before pregnancy. The receptors come from a female donor with multiple sclerosis, enrolled in a pregnancy study.

The chain combines TRBV7-8 with TRBJ2-1; D remains unclear. V gave up 1 base and J gave up 5 bases, with 9 bases separating them. Germline V gives CDR1 SGHVS, CDR2 FQNEAQ. The CDR3 runs 14 residues. Here the CDR3 reads CASSLGTLNNEQFF. In DNA, the CDR3 is TGTGCCAGCAGCTTAGGTACCCTAAACAATGAGCAGTTCTTC.

The J gene is TRBJ2-1, the V gene TRBV27; D is unresolved. CDR1 and CDR2 from the germline V gene are MNHEY and SMNVEV (reference sequence). This CDR3 spans 15 amino acids. V was shortened by 2 bases and J by 3 bases, with 11 bases between the two germline ends. Here the CDR3 reads CASSLPSAGYNEQFF. The DNA of the CDR3 is TGTGCCAGCAGTTTACCCAGCGCCGGCTACAATGAGCAGTTCTTC.

This rearrangement joins TRBV30 to TRBJ2-3, with 8 bases matching TRBD2. This CDR3 spans 15 amino acids. V lost 2 bases and J lost 4; bases outside the gene matches: 8. Germline V lookup: CDR1 GTSNPN, CDR2 SVGIG (reference sequence). CDR3 DNA sequence: TGTGCCTGGAGTTTCCCGAGCGGGAGAGCAGATACGCAGTATTTT. Translated: CAWSFPSGRADTQYF. Drawing the rest from reference TRBV30 and TRBJ2-3, the complete variable domain is SQTIHQWPATLVQPVGSPLSLECTVEGTSNPNLYWYRQAAGRGLQLLFYSVGIGQISSEVPQNLSASRPQDRQFILSSKKLLLSDSGFYLCAWSFPSGRADTQYFGPGTRLTVL.

The chain links TRBV6-5 to TRBJ2-2, with 7 bases identical to TRBD1. The CDR3 spans 15 residues. Germline V gene lookup returns CDR1 MNHEY and CDR2 SVGAGI. With V trimmed by 5 bases and J by 5 bases, 8 bases remained unmatched. In DNA, the CDR3 is TGTGCCAGCAGTCTCGGGACAGAAAAAACCGGGGAGCTGTTTTTT. Residues: CASSLGTEKTGELFF.

V gene TRBV30 combines with J gene TRBJ2-2, with D tentatively TRBD1 (5 bases). Trimming left V 3 bases short and J 2 bases short, with 10 bases between. The CDR3 runs to 14 residues. Germline V gene sequence: CDR1 GTSNPN, CDR2 SVGIG (reference sequence). The CDR3 nucleotides are TGTGCCTGGAGGGGGCAGGGAAACACCGGGGAGCTGTTTTTT. Its translation is CAWRGQGNTGELFF.

V gene TRBV6-1 combines with J gene TRBJ1-3, with D possibly being TRBD1 (6 bases). Trimming cost V 1 base and J 2 bases, with 9 bases left between them. CDR1 and CDR2 (germline): MNHNS, SASEGT. The CDR3 has 15 amino acids. The CDR3 loop is CASSEGDIPGNTIYF. CDR3 sequence (DNA): TGTGCCAGCAGTGAAGGGGACATTCCTGGAAACACCATATATTTT.

This chain joins TRBV9 and TRBJ1-6; perhaps TRBD1 as D (6 bases). Germline V gene lookup returns CDR1 SGDLS and CDR2 YYNGEE. This CDR3 contains 14 residues. V shed 0 bases and J shed 5 bases, with 6 bases lying between them. As DNA, the CDR3 is TGTGCCAGCAGCGTAGGACAGGATAATTCACCCCTCCACTTT. It translates to CASSVGQDNSPLHF.

Here the CDR3 reads CASSALRTETQYF. The CDR3 DNA reads as TGCGCCAGCAGCGCCCTCAGAACGGAGACCCAGTACTTC. The gene calls are TRBV5-1 and TRBJ2-5; D is unresolved. Trimming took 4 bases from V and 5 from J, leaving 12 bases between them. CDR1 is SGHRS, CDR2 YFSETQ, per germline. The CDR3 spans 13 residues.

The V and J genes are TRBV27 and TRBJ1-5, with D uncertain. CDR3 length equals 13 residues. Per germline, CDR1 MNHEY and CDR2 SMNVEV (reference sequence). Trimming stripped 3 bases from V and 5 bases from J, with 8 bases between. The CDR3 bases are TGTGCCAGCAGTTTGGGTGGGCATCAGCCCCAGCATTTT. Amino acid sequence: CASSLGGHQPQHF.

V usage is TRBV27 and J usage is TRBJ2-7; TRBD2 is a possible D gene (5 bases). The CDR3 contains 15 residues. The V end was cut by 0 bases, the J end by 3 bases, with 12 bases between. CDR1 MNHEY and CDR2 SMNVEV come from the germline V gene (reference sequence). The CDR3 nucleotides are TGTGCCAGCAGTTTATCTCCGTCGAGCGGCTACGAGCAGTACTTC. Protein sequence: CASSLSPSSGYEQYF.

The CDR3 DNA is TGTGCCAGCAGCGTAGTGGCTAGCGGGGGGGCGGGGGTTTTCGGTACGCAGTATTTT. As protein: CASSVVASGGAGVFGTQYF. The V and J genes are TRBV9 and TRBJ2-3; 12 nucleotides agree with TRBD2. V trimming: 0 bases; J trimming: 8 bases; junction bases outside the gene matches: 16. Germline loops: CDR1 SGDLS, CDR2 YYNGEE. The CDR3 is 19 amino acids.

The chain recombines TRBV4-3 with TRBJ2-5, with D tentatively TRBD2 (5 bases). CDR3 length: 15 residues. With 0 bases removed from V and 5 bases from J, the gap between germline ends came to 13 bases. Germline CDR1 reads LGHNA; CDR2 reads YSLEER. The CDR3 bases are TGCGCCAGCAGCCAAGACGGAGGTGGCCGCGAGACCCAGTACTTC. This gives the protein CASSQDGGGRETQYF.

For the CDR3, the DNA is TGTGCCAGCAGTCTATCCACGGGTAATCCGTACTTC. Translation: CASSLSTGNPYF. The V gene is TRBV28, the J gene TRBJ2-4; D remains unclear. From germline, CDR1 is MDHEN and CDR2 SYDVKM. Trimming shortened V by 5 bases and J by 15 bases, and 17 bases separated the two germline ends. This CDR3 region has 12 residues.

The chain carries TRBV9 and TRBJ2-1; 12 bases fit TRBD1. The CDR3 has 15 residues. The trim removed 7 bases at V and 6 bases at J, leaving 8 bases unmatched. Germline lookup yields CDR1 SGDLS and CDR2 YYNGEE. As DNA, the CDR3 is TGTGCCAGCGCAAACCGGGACAGGGGGCGCAATGAGCAGTTCTTC. It yields the protein CASANRDRGRNEQFF.

The chain recombines TRBV29-1 with TRBJ2-1; TRBD2 agrees at 9 bases. In germline, CDR1 is SQVTM, CDR2 ANQGSEA. V was pared by 7 bases and J by 6 bases, with 10 bases of the junction left unmatched. This CDR3 comprises 14 residues. CDR3: CSALEREVGNEQFF. The CDR3 region has the DNA TGCAGCGCCCTCGAGCGGGAGGTCGGCAATGAGCAGTTCTTC.